This T cell receptor (beta chain) was found in a study of vaccination and CD4 T cells after COVID-19. On the study more broadly: The makeup of the convalescents was six males and four females, two of them Hispanic. The cells were exposed to overlapping spike peptides originating from SARS-CoV-2, HCoV-NL63, HCoV-OC43 and HCoV-229E for stimulation. Study-wide points: Data came from relatively few convalescent patients and lacked early post-infection timepoints.

Treatment: approximately nine-day PBMC culture with coronavirus spike peptide pools or control peptides (ViraFEST assay). Wells contained 1.5 million to 2.5 million PBMCs each, and these were cultured with around 9.6 IU/ml IL-2 and about 10 ug/ml peptide pools. Sequence data for DNA of cultured CD4+ T cells were generated by the Oncomine TCR Beta short-read assay. One entry per CDR3 protein results from TCRdb running MiXCR on the PCR reads. This sample carries tens of thousands of distinct CDR3 sequences, under 55% of them seen once, and the ten largest clones take about 4.9%. The CDR3 covers 14 residues. Germline-derived CDR1 and CDR2 are MNHNS and SASEGT. The ends were cut back, 4 bases at V and 0 bases at J, with 9 bases in the middle. This clonotype was picked up a small number of times. Its antigen is as yet unknown.

Sequences were obtained from CD4+ T cells from blood, cultured in vitro. The chain combines TRBV6-1 with TRBJ1-1; TRBD1 is a possible D gene (5 bases). This receptor was obtained from a human donor who had recovered from COVID-19. CDR3 nucleotides: TGTGCCAGCAGTGTTGCAGGGATGAACACTGAAGCTTTCTTT. Its protein product is CASSVAGMNTEAFF.